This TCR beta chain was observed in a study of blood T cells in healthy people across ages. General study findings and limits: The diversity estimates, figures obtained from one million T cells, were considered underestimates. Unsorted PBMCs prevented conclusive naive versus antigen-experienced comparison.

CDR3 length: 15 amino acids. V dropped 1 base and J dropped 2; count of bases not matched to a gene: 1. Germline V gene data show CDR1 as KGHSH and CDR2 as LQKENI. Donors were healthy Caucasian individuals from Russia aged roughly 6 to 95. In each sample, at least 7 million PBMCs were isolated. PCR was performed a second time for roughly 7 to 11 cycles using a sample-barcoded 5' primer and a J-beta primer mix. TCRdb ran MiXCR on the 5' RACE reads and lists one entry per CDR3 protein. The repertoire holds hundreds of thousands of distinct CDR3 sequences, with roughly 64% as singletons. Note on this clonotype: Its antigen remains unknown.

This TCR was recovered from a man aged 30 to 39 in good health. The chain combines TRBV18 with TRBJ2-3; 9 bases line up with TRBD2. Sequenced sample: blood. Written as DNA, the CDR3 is TGTGCCAGCTCACCACAGCGGGAGGCCACAGATACGCAGTATTTT. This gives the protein CASSPQREATDTQYF.